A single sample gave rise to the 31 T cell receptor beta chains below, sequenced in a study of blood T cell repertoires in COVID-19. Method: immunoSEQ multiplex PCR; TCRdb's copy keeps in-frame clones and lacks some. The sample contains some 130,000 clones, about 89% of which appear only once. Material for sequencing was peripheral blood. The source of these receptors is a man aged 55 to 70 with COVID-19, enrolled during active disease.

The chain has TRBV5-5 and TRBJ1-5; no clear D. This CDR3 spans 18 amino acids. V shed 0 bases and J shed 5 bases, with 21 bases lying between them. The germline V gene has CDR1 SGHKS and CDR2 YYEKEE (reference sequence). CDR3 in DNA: TGTGCCAGCAGCTTGGAGGAGTTCACGTCCTATATTTATCAGCCCCAGCATTTT. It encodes CASSLEEFTSYIYQPQHF.

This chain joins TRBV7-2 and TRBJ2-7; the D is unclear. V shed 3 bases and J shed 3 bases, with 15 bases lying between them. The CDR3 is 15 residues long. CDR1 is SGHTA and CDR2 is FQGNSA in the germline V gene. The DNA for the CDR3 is TGTGCCAGCAGCTTTAGAGCGAGGCAGATCTACGAGCAGTACTTC. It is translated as CASSFRARQIYEQYF.

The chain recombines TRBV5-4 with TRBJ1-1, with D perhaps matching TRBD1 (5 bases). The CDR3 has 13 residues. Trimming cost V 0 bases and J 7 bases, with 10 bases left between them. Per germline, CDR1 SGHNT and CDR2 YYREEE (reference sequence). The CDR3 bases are TGTGCCAGCAGCTTGGGACCCAGGGATGAAGCTTTCTTT. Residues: CASSLGPRDEAFF.

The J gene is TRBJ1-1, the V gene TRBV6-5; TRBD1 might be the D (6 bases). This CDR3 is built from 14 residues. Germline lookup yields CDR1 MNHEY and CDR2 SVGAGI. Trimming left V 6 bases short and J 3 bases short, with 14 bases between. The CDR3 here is CASSITGRDTEAFF. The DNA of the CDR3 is TGTGCCAGCAGCATTACAGGGCGAGACACTGAAGCTTTCTTT.

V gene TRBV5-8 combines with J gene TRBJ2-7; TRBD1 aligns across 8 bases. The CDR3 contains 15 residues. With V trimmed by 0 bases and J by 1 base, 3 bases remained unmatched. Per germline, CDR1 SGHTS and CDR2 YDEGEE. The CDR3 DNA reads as TGTGCCAGCAGCTTGGTTGACAGGGGTTCCTACGAGCAGTACTTC. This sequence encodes CASSLVDRGSYEQYF.

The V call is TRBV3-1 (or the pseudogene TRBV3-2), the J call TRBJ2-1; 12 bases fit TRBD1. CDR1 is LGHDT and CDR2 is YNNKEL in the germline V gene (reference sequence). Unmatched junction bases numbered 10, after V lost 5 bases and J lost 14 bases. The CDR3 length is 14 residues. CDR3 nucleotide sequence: TGTGCCAGCAGCGATGAGGGGACAGGGGGCGCCGAGTTCTTC. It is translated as CASSDEGTGGAEFF.

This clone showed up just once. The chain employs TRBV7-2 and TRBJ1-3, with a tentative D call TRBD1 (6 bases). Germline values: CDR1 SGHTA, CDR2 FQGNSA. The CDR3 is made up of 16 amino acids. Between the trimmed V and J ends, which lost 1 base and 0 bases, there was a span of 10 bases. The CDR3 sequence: CASSLVLGASGNTIYF. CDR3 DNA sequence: TGTGCCAGCAGCTTAGTCCTGGGGGCCTCTGGAAACACCATATATTTT.

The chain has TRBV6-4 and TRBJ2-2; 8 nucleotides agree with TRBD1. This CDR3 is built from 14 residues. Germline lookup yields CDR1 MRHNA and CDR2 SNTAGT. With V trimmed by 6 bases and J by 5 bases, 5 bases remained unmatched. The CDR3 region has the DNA TGTGCCAGCAGGAGACAGGGGTTGACCGGGGAGCTGTTTTTT. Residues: CASRRQGLTGELFF.

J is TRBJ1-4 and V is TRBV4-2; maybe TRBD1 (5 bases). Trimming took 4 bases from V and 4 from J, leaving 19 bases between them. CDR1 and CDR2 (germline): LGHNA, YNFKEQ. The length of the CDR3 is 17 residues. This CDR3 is CASSPELVAGYNEKLFF. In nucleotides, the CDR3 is TGTGCCAGCAGCCCGGAGTTAGTGGCAGGGTATAATGAAAAACTGTTTTTT.

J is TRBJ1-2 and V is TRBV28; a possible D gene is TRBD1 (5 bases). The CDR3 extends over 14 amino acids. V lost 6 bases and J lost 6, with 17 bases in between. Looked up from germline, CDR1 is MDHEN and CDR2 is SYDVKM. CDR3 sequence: CASSGGAGGHGYTF. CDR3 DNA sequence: TGTGCCAGCAGCGGAGGGGCTGGGGGTCATGGCTACACCTTC.

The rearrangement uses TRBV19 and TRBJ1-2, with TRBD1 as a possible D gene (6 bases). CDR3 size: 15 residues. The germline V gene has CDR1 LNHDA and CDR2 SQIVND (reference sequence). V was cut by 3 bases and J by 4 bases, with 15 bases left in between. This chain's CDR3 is CASSMAGAGGYGYTF. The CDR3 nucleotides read TGTGCCAGTAGTATGGCAGGGGCGGGCGGCTATGGCTACACCTTC.

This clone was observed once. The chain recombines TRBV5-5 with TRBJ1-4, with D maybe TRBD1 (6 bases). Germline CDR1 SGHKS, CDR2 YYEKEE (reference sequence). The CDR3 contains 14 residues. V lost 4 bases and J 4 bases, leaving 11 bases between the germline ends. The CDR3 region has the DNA TGTGCCAGCAGCCCCACAGGGAATAATGAAAAACTGTTTTTT. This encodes CASSPTGNNEKLFF.

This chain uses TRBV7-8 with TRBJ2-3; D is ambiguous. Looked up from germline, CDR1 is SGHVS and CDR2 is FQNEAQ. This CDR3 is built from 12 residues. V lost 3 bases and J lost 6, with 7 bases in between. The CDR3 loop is CASSFPPDTQYF. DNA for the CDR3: TGTGCCAGCAGCTTCCCCCCTGATACGCAGTATTTT.

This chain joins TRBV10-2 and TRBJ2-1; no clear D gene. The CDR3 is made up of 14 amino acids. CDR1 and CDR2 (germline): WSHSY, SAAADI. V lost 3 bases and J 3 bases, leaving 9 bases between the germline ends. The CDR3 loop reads CASSDPPGYNEQFF. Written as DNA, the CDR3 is TGCGCCAGCAGTGATCCTCCAGGCTACAATGAGCAGTTCTTC.

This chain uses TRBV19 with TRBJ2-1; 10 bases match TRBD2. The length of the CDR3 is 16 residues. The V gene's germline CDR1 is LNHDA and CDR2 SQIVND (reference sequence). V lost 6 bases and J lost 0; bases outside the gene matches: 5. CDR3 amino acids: CASSQGTSVSYNEQFF. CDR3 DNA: TGTGCCAGTAGCCAAGGGACTAGCGTCTCCTACAATGAGCAGTTCTTC.

The CDR3 sequence: CASSPSVAGGQNEQFF. CDR3 sequence (DNA): TGTGCCAGCAGCCCTTCGGTAGCGGGGGGGCAGAATGAGCAGTTCTTC. The chain employs TRBV7-2 and TRBJ2-1; 11 bases are shared with TRBD2. The V segment lost 5 bases and the J segment 7 bases; nucleotides outside the gene matches: 10. This CDR3 comprises 16 residues. From germline, CDR1 is SGHTA and CDR2 FQGNSA.

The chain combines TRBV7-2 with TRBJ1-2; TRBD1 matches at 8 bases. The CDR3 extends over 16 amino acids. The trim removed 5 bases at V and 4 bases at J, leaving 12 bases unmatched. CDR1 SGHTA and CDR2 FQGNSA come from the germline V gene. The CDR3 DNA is TGTGCCAGCAGCCCGCTCGGACAGGGCGGTGGCTATGGCTACACCTTC. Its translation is CASSPLGQGGGYGYTF.

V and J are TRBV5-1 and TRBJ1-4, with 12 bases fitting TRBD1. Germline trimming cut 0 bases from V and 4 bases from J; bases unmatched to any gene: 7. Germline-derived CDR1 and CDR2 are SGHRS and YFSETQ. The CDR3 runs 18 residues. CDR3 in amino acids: CASSLGDRGPLSNEKLFF. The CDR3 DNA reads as TGCGCCAGCAGCTTGGGGGACAGGGGGCCTCTTAGTAATGAAAAACTGTTTTTT. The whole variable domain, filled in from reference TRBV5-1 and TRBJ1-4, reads KAGVTQTPRYLIKTRGQQVTLSCSPISGHRSVSWYQQTPGQGLQFLFEYFSETQRNKGNFPGRFSGRQFSNSRSEMNVSTLELGDSALYLCASSLGDRGPLSNEKLFFGSGTQLSVL.

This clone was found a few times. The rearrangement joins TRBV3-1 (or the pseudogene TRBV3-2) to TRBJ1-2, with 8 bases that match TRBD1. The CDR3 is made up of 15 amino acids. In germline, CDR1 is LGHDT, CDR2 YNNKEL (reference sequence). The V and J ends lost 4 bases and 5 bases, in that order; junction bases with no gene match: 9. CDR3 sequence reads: CASSPARGLLYGYTF. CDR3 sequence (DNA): TGTGCCAGCAGCCCCGCCAGGGGGCTTCTATATGGCTACACCTTC.

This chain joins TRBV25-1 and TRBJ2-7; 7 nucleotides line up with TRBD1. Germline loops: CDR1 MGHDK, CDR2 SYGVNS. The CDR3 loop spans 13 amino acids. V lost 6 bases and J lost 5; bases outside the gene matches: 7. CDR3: CASRATGRDEQYF. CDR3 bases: TGTGCCAGCAGGGCGACAGGGCGTGACGAGCAGTACTTC.

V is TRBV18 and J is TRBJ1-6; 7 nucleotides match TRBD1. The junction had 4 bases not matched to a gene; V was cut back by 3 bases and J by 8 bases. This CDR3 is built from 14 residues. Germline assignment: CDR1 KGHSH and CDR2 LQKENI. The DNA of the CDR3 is TGTGCCAGCTCACCGACAGGGTGGGATTCACCCCTCCACTTT. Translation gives CASSPTGWDSPLHF.

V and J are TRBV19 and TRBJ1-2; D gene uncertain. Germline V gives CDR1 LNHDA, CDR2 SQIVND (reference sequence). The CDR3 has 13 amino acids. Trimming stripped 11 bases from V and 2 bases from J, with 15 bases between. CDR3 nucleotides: TGTGCCTCTTCATCTGCTATGAACTATGGCTACACCTTC. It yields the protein CASSSAMNYGYTF.

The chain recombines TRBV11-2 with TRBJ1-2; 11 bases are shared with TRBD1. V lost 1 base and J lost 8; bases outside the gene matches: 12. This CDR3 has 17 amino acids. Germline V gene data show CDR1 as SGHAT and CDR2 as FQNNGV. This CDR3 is CASSLGVGTGGPKGYTF. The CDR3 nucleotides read TGTGCCAGCAGCTTAGGGGTCGGGACAGGGGGGCCAAAGGGCTACACCTTC.

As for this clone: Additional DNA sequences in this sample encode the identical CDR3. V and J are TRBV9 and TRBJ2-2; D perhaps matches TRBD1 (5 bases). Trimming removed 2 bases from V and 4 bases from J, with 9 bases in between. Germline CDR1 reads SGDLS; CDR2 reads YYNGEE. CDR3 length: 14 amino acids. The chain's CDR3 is CASSVLDSTGELFF. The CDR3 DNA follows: TGTGCCAGCAGCGTCCTCGACAGCACCGGGGAGCTGTTTTTT.

The CDR3 protein is CASSQGPLRGYTF. Written as DNA, the CDR3 is TGTGCCAGCAGTCAGGGCCCATTGAGGGGCTACACCTTC. The rearrangement uses TRBV6-5 and TRBJ1-2, with D possibly matching TRBD1 (5 bases). Germline V gives CDR1 MNHEY, CDR2 SVGAGI. The CDR3 has 13 amino acids. Trimming took 5 bases from V and 8 from J, leaving 15 bases between them.

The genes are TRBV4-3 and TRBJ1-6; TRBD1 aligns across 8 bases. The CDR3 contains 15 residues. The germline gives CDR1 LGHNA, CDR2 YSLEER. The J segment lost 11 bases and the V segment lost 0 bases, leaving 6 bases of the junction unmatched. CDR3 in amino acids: CASSQDAAGGPPLHF. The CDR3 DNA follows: TGCGCCAGCAGCCAAGATGCGGCAGGGGGCCCACCCCTCCACTTT.

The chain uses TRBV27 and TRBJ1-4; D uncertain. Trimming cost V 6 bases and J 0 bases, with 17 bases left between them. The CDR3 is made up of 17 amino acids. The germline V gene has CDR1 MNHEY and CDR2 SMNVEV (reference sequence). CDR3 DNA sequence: TGTGCCAGCAGGACATTACGGATTTCTGCAACTAATGAAAAACTGTTTTTT. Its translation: CASRTLRISATNEKLFF.

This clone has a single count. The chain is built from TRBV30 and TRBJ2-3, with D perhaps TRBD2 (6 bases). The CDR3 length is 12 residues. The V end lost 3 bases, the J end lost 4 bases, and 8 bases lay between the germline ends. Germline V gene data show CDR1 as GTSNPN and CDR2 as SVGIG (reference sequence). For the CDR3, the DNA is TGTGCCTGGAGCGGGGGTTCAGATACGCAGTATTTT. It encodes CAWSGGSDTQYF.

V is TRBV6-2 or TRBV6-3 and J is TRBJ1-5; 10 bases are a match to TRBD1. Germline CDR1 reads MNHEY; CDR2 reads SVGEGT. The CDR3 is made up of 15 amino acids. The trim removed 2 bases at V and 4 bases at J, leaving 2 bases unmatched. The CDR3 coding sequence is TGTGCCAGCAGTTACCGGGACAGGGGAAATCAGCCCCAGCATTTT. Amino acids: CASSYRDRGNQPQHF.

Written as DNA, the CDR3 is TGTGCCAGTAGTAAGGGGGAGGGGTATAGCAATCAGCCCCAGCATTTT. Translating it yields CASSKGEGYSNQPQHF. This rearrangement joins TRBV19 to TRBJ1-5; TRBD1 might be the D (6 bases). Germline CDR1 and CDR2: LNHDA and SQIVND (reference sequence). The CDR3 has 16 amino acids. With 4 bases removed from V and 0 bases from J, the gap between germline ends came to 13 bases.

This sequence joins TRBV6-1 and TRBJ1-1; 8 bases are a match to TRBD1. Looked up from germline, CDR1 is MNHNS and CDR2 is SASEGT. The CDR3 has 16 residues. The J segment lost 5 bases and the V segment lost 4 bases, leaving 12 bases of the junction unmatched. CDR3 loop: CASSARTGIKETEAFF. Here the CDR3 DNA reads TGTGCCAGCAGTGCCAGGACAGGGATTAAAGAGACTGAAGCTTTCTTT.